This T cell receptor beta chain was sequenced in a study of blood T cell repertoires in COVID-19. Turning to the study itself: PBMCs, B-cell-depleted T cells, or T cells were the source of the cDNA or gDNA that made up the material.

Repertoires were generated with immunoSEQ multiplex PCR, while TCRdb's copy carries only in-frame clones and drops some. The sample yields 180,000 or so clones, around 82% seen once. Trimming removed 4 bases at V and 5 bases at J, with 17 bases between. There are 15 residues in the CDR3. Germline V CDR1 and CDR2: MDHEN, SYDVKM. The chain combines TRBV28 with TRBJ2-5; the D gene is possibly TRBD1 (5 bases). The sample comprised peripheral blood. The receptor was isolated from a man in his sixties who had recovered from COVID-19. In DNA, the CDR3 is TGTGCCAGCAGTTATTTATTTCAGGGTGCGGAGACCCAGTACTTC. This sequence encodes CASSYLFQGAETQYF.